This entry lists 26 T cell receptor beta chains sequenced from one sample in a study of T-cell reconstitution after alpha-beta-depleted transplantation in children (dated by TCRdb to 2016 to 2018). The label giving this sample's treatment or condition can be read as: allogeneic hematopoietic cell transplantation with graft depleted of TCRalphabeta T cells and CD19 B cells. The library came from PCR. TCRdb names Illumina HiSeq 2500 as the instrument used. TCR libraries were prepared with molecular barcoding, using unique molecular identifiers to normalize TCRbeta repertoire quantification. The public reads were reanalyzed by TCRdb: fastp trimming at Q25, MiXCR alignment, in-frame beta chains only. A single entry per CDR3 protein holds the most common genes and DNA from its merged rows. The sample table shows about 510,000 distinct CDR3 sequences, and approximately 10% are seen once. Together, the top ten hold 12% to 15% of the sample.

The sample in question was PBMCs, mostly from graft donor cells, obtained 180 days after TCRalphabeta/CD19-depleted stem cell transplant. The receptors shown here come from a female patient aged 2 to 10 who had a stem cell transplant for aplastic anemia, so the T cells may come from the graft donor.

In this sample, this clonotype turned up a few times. CDR3 DNA: TGTGCCAGCAGGCTCACACAGGGGGCCTCCTACAATGAGCAGTTCTTC. Translation gives CASRLTQGASYNEQFF. The V gene is TRBV28, the J gene TRBJ2-1; TRBD1 agrees at 9 bases. The CDR3 extends over 16 amino acids. V shed 6 bases, J shed 0 bases, and the junction held 6 bases outside the gene matches. The germline V gene encodes CDR1 MDHEN and CDR2 SYDVKM.

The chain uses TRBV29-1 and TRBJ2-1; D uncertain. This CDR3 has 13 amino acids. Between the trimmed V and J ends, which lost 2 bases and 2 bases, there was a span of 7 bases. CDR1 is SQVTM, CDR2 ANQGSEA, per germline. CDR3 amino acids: CSVEMAAYNEQFF. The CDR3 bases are TGCAGCGTTGAAATGGCGGCCTACAATGAGCAGTTCTTC.

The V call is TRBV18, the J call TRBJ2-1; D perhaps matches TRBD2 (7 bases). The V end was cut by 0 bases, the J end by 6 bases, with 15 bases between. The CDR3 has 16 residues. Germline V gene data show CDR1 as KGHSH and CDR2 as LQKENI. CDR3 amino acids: CASSPPGGLRGNEQFF. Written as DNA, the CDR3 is TGTGCCAGCTCACCACCGGGGGGGCTTCGAGGCAATGAGCAGTTCTTC.

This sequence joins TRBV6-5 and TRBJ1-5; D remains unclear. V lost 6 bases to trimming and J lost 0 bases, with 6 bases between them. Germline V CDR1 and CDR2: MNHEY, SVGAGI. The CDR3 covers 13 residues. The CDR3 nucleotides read TGTGCCAGCAGGCCAAGTAGCAATCAGCCCCAGCATTTT. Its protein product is CASRPSSNQPQHF.

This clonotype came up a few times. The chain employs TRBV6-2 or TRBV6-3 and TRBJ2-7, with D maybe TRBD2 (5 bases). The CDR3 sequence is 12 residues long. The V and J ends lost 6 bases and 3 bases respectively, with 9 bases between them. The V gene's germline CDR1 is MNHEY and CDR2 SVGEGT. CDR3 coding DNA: TGTGCCAGCAGGAACCGGGACTACGAGCAGTACGTC. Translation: CASRNRDYEQYV.

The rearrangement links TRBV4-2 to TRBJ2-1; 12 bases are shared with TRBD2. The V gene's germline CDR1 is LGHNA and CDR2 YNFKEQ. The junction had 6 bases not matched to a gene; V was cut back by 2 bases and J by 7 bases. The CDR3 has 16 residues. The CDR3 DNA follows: TGTGCCAGCAGCCAACAGACTAGCGGGGGAAGAAATGAGCAGTTCTTC. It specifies CASSQQTSGGRNEQFF.

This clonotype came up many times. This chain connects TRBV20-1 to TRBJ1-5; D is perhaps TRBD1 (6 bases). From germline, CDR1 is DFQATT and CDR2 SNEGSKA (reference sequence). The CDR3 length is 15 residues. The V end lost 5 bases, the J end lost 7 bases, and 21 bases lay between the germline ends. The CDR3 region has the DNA TGCAGTGCTGAGGGGGTTGGAGGGTCGGAGCAGCCCCAGCATTTT. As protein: CSAEGVGGSEQPQHF.

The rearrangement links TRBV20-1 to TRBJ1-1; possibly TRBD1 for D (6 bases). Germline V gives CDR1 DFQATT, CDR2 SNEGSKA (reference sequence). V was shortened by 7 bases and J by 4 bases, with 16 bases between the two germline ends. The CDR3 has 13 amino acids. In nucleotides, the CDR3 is TGCAGTGAAGCGTCGGGGGCCGGCACTGAAGCTTTCTTT. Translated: CSEASGAGTEAFF.

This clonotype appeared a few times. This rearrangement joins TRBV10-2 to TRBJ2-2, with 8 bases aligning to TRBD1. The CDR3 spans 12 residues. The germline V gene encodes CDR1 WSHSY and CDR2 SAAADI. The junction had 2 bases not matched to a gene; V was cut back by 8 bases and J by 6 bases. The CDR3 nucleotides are TGCGCCAGCTTGACAGGGGCCGGGGAGCTGTTTTTT. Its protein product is CASLTGAGELFF.

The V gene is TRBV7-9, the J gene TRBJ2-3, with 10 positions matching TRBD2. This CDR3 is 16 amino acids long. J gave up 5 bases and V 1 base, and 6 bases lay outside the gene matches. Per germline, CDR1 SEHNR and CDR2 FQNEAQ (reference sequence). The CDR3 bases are TGTGCCAGCAGCTTAGTCGGACTAGCGGTCGAAGATACGCAGTATTTT. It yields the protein CASSLVGLAVEDTQYF.

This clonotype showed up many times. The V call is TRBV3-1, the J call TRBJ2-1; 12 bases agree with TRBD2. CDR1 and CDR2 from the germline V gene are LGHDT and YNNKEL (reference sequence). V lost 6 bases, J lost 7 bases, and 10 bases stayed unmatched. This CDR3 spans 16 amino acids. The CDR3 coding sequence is TGTGCCAGCAGTGTTGGACTAGCGGGAAAGAGAAATGAGCAGTTCTTC. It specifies CASSVGLAGKRNEQFF.

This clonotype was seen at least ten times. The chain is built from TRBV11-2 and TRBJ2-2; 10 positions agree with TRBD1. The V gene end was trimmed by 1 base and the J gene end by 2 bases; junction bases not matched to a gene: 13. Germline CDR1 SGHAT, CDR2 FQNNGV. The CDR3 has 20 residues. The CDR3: CASSLVPTGGAYSNTGELFF. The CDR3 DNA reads TGTGCCAGCAGCTTAGTTCCGACAGGGGGCGCCTATTCTAACACCGGGGAGCTGTTTTTT.

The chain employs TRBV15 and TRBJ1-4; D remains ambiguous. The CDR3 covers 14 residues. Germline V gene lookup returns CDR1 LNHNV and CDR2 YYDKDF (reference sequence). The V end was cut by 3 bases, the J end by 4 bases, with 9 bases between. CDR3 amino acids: CATSRDFDNEKLFF. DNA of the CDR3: TGTGCCACCAGCAGGGACTTCGATAATGAAAAACTGTTTTTT. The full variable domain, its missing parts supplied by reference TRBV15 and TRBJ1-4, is DAMVIQNPRYQVTQFGKPVTLSCSQTLNHNVMYWYQQKSSQAPKLLFHYYDKDFNNEADTPDNFQSRRPNTSFCFLDIRSPGLGDTAMYLCATSRDFDNEKLFFGSGTQLSVL.

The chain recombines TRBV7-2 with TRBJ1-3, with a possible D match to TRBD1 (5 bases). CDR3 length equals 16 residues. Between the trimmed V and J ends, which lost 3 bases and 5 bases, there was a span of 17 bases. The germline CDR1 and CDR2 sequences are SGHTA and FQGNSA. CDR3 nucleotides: TGTGCCAGCAGCTTCGGCGGGACCGGGCCTCGAAACACCATATATTTT. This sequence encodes CASSFGGTGPRNTIYF.

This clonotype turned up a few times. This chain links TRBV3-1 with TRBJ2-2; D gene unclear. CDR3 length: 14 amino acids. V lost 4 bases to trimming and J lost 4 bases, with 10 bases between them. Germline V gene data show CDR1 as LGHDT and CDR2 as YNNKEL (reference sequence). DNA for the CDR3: TGTGCCAGCAGCCCACCTCCCCGCACCGGGGAGCTGTTTTTT. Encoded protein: CASSPPPRTGELFF. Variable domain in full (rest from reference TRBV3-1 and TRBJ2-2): DTAVSQTPKYLVTQMGNDKSIKCEQNLGHDTMYWYKQDSKKFLKIMFSYNNKELIINETVPNRFSPKSPDKAHLNLHINSLELGDSAVYFCASSPPPRTGELFFGEGSRLTVL.

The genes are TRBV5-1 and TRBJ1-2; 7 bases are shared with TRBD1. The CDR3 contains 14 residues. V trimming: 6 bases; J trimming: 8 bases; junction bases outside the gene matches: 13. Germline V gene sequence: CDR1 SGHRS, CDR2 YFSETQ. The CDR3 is CASKFGQEVGGYTF. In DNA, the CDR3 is TGCGCCAGCAAATTCGGACAGGAGGTGGGGGGCTACACCTTC.

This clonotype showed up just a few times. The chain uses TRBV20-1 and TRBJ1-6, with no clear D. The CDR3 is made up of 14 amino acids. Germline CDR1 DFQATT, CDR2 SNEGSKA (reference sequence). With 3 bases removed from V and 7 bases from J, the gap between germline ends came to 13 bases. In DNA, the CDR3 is TGCAGTGCTAGGGAAGGACCGGGCAATTCACCCCTCCACTTT. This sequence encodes CSAREGPGNSPLHF.

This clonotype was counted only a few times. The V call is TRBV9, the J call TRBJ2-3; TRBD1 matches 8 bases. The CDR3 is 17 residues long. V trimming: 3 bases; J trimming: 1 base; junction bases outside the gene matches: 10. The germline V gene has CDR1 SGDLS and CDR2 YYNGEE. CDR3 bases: TGTGCCAGCAGCGCAGGATTCCGGGACAGGCGCACAGATACGCAGTATTTT. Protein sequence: CASSAGFRDRRTDTQYF.

CDR3 in DNA: TGTGCCAGCAGCTTAGCGGCTACCAACTATGGCTACACCTTC. Translation gives CASSLAATNYGYTF. The J gene is TRBJ1-2, the V gene TRBV7-9; D remains unclear. CDR3 size: 14 residues. The V gene lost 0 bases and the J gene lost 2 bases, with 7 bases spanning the gap. Germline V gene data show CDR1 as SEHNR and CDR2 as FQNEAQ (reference sequence). Complete variable domain (other parts from reference TRBV7-9 and TRBJ1-2): DTGVSQNPRHKITKRGQNVTFRCDPISEHNRLYWYRQTLGQGPEFLTYFQNEAQLEKSRLLSDRFSAERPKGSFSTLEIQRTEQGDSAMYLCASSLAATNYGYTFGSGTRLTVV.

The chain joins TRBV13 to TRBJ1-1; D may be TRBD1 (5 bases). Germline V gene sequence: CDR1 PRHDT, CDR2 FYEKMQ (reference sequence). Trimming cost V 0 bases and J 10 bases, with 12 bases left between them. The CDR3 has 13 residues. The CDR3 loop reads CASSLGLQGGAFF. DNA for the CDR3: TGTGCCAGCAGCTTAGGCCTTCAGGGTGGAGCTTTCTTT.

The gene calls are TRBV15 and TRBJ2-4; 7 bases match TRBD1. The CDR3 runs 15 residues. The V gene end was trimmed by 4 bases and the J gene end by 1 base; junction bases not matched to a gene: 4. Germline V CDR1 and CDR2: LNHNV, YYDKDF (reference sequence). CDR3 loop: CATSIDRAAKNIQYF. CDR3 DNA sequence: TGTGCCACCAGCATCGACAGGGCGGCCAAAAACATTCAGTACTTC.

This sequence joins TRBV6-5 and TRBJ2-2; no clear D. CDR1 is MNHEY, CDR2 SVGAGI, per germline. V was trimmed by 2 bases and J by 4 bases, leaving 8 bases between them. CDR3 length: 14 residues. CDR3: CASSYPGRTGELFF. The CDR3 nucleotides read TGTGCCAGCAGTTACCCGGGTCGCACCGGGGAGCTGTTTTTT.

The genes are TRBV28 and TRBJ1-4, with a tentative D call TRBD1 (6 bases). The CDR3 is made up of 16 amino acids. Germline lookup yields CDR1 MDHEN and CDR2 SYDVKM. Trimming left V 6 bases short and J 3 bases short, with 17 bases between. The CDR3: CASRGIQGTANEKLFF. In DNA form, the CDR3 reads TGTGCCAGCAGGGGAATACAGGGTACGGCTAATGAAAAACTGTTTTTT.

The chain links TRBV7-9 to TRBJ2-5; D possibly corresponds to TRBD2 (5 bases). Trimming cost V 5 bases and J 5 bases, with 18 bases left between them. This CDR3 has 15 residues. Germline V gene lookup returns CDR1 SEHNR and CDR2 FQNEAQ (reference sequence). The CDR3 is CASSNTRRRGETQYF. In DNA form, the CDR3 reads TGTGCCAGCAGCAATACCCGGAGGCGCGGGGAGACCCAGTACTTC.

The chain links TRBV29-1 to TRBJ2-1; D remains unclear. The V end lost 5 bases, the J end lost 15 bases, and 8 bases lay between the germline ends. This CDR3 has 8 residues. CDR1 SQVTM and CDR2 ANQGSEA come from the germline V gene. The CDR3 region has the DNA TGCAGCGTTATTGGGCCGTTCTTC. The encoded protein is CSVIGPFF.

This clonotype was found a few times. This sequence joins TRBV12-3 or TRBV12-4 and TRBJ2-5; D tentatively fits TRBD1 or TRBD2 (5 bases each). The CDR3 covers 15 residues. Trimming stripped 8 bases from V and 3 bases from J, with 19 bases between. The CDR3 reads CASQPSGTIKETQYF. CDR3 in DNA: TGTGCCAGCCAACCCTCCGGGACCATTAAAGAGACCCAGTACTTC.